This note documents a single T cell receptor beta chain sequence. With a constant-region primer, TCR beta cDNA was made from around 520 ng of total RNA. Libraries for TCR beta were built through three nested multiplex PCR rounds, which together made up a slightly modified ARM-PCR procedure. The two initial PCR rounds, nine to eleven cycles each, used TRBV1-TRBV30 forward and C-beta reverse primers. TCRdb re-called the multiplex PCR reads through MiXCR, storing one row per CDR3 protein. Of approximately 330,000 distinct CDR3 sequences listed, 65% are singletons. Germline CDR1 and CDR2: MNHEY and SVGAGI. This CDR3 has 15 residues. J was trimmed by 4 bases and V by 5 bases; bases with no gene match: 6. The data derive from a study of tumor-infiltrating lymphocytes in primary liver carcinoma. Unsorted whole blood supplied the RNA, and germline DNA was extracted too.

The sequence derives from a man aged 35 to 55 with primary liver carcinoma and hepatitis B virus infection. The chain employs TRBV6-5 and TRBJ2-3; 10 bases map to TRBD2. The material sequenced was peripheral blood. CDR3 residues: CASSRSSGSADTQYF. The CDR3 nucleotides read TGTGCCAGCAGTCGATCTAGCGGGAGCGCAGATACGCAGTATTTT.